This T cell receptor beta chain came from a study of blood T cell repertoires in COVID-19. For the study at large: PBMCs, B-cell-depleted T cells, or T cells were the source of the cDNA or gDNA that made up the material.

The data were produced by immunoSEQ multiplex PCR, yet TCRdb's version contains in-frame clones alone and is incomplete. Here the sample spans about 210,000 clones, roughly 85% being singletons. From germline, CDR1 is SGHNT and CDR2 YYREEE (reference sequence). The CDR3 covers 15 residues. V shed 4 bases and J 2 bases; nucleotides not matched to a gene: 6. This clone is a singleton in its sample. This clonotype originated in a woman in her seventies with COVID-19, enrolled during active disease. The chain employs TRBV5-4 and TRBJ2-3; 8 nucleotides align to TRBD2. Sequences were obtained from peripheral blood. CDR3 residues: CASSLVGLVTDTQYF. In DNA, the CDR3 is TGTGCCAGCAGCCTGGTGGGACTAGTCACAGATACGCAGTATTTT.